This T cell receptor beta chain emerged from a study of blood T cell repertoires in COVID-19. Study summary: The origin of the acute and convalescent COVID-19 samples was the United States, Italy and Spain.

Original analysis: Reference gene primer amplification in the assay estimated nucleated cell counts. Here immunoSEQ multiplex PCR was the method, and the copy in TCRdb shows in-frame clones only, minus some. Clonal size and the V and J genes are those of that table, whereas D and trimming came from the DNA. The repertoire consists of 130,000 to 150,000 clones, with over 80% occurring once and the leading ten covering roughly 5.7%. In terms of age and location, participants ranged from roughly 18 to 90 years and lived in around 22 US areas. The sequenced sample was PBMCs or T cells enriched from blood (not recorded which). The sequence derives from a woman aged 50 to 65 who had been exposed to COVID-19.

The CDR3 spells CASSLKTGTEAFF. CDR3 coding DNA: TGTGCCAGCAGCCTCAAGACAGGCACTGAAGCTTTCTTT. This rearrangement joins TRBV11-1 to TRBJ1-1; D might be TRBD1 (6 bases). Germline CDR1 is SGHAT and CDR2 is FQDESV (reference sequence). CDR3 length equals 13 residues. Trimming pared 5 bases from V and 4 bases from J, leaving 11 bases between.